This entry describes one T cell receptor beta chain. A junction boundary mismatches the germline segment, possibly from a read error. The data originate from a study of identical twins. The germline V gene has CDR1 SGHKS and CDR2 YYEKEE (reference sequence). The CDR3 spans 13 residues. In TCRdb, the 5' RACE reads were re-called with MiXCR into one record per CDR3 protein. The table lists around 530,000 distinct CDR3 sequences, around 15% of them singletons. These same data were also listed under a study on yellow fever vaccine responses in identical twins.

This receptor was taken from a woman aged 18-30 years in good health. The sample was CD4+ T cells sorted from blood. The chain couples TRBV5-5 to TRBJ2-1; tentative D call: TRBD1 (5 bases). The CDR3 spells CAISLGLVNEQFF. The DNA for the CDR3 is TGTGCCATCAGCCTGGGGCTGGTCAATGAGCAGTTCTTC. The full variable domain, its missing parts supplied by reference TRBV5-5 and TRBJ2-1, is DAGVTQSPTHLIKTRGQQVTLRCSPISGHKSVSWYQQVLGQGPQFIFQYYEKEERGRGNFPDRFSARQFPNYSSELNVNALLLGDSALYLCAISLGLVNEQFFGPGTRLTVL.